This TCR beta chain was captured in a study of beta chain features in type 1 diabetes. Overall study findings and caveats: Relative to healthy donors, patients appeared to have naive, central memory and Treg TCRB repertoires that were more similar.

Per the germline V gene, CDR1 is MDHEN and CDR2 is SYDVKM. The CDR3 runs 12 residues. V lost 3 bases and J lost 2, with 4 bases in between. Expressed TCRB transcripts were sequenced because the entire RNA isolate underwent reverse transcription. TCRdb's table, derived via immunoSEQ multiplex PCR, lists solely in-frame clones and lacks some. This sample yields some 410,000 clones, of which roughly 10% are seen a single time; 0.045% to 0.05% belongs to the top ten. This clone occurred a few times. Its antigen remains unidentified. A sort by CD45RO/CCR7/CD25/CD127/CD95/CD27 yielded CD4+ naive, central memory, regulatory and stem cell-like memory cells.

The V and J genes are TRBV28 and TRBJ1-2; D gene unclear. Sequencing was performed on naive CD4+ T cells from blood. The TCR sequence derives from a woman younger than 35 in good health. The CDR3 nucleotides are TGTGCCAGCAGTTTCCAGAACTATGGCTACACCTTC. Translation gives CASSFQNYGYTF.